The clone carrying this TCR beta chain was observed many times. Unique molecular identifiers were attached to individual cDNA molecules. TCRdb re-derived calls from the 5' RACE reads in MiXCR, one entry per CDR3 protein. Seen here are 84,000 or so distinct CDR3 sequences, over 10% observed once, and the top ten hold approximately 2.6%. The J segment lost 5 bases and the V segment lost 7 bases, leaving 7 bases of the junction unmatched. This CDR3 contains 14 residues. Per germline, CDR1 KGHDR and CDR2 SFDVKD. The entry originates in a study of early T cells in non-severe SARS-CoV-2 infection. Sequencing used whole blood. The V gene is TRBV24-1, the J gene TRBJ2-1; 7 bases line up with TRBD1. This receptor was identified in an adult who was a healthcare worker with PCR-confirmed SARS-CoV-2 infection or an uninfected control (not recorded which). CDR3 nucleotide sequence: TGTGCCACCAGCAGACAGGGTAATAACAATGAGCAGTTCTTC. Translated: CATSRQGNNNEQFF.